The 5 T cell receptor beta chains reported below all come from one sample, sequenced in a study of beta chain features in type 1 diabetes. The sequenced template was cDNA made from the entire isolated RNA. This table comes from immunoSEQ multiplex PCR, and its TCRdb copy is limited to in-frame clones, with some not included. Of under 900,000 clones listed, 17% are singletons. The specimen was naive CD4+ T cells from blood. Every receptor here comes from a young woman in good health.

The CDR3 sequence: CASSSRLAGGPSTDTQYF. CDR3 sequence (DNA): TGTGCCAGCAGCTCCCGACTAGCGGGAGGGCCAAGCACAGATACGCAGTATTTT. The chain links TRBV5-4 to TRBJ2-3, with TRBD2 matching 14 bases. The V segment lost 3 bases and the J segment 0 bases; nucleotides outside the gene matches: 6. There are 18 residues in the CDR3. Germline V lookup: CDR1 SGHNT, CDR2 YYREEE (reference sequence).

This sequence joins TRBV28 and TRBJ2-1, with D possibly TRBD1 on 6 matching bases. Trimming stripped 7 bases from V and 3 bases from J, with 25 bases between. The CDR3 length is 18 residues. Germline CDR1 and CDR2: MDHEN and SYDVKM. CDR3 nucleotides: TGTGCCAGCACCCTTAACGGACAGTCCATCCAAGACTACAATGAGCAGTTCTTC. This codes for CASTLNGQSIQDYNEQFF.

In DNA, the CDR3 is TGTGCCAGCAGCTTGGCTGGCGGGCCACACGCGGAGCAGTACTTC. The encoded protein is CASSLAGGPHAEQYF. V is TRBV5-6 and J is TRBJ2-7, with D perhaps matching TRBD2 (5 bases). Germline CDR1 reads SGHDT; CDR2 reads YYEEEE. This CDR3 region has 15 residues. V shed 0 bases and J shed 7 bases, with 17 bases lying between them.

The V gene is TRBV5-4, the J gene TRBJ1-1, with TRBD1 as a possible D gene (6 bases). Germline assignment: CDR1 SGHNT and CDR2 YYREEE (reference sequence). The CDR3 totals 13 residues. Trimming removed 7 bases from V and 1 base from J, with 11 bases in between. In DNA, the CDR3 is TGTGCCAGCCACCAACAGGGGAACACTGAAGCTTTCTTT. This sequence encodes CASHQQGNTEAFF.

The CDR3 region has the DNA TGTGCCAGCAGCCGCGAAGCCGGGGACGAGCAGTACTTC. Its protein is CASSREAGDEQYF. The chain recombines TRBV6-5 with TRBJ2-7; TRBD2 might be the D (5 bases). Germline V gene data show CDR1 as MNHEY and CDR2 as SVGAGI. CDR3 length: 13 amino acids. V shed 6 bases and J shed 5 bases, with 14 bases lying between them.